This T cell receptor beta chain was documented in a study of OX40 agonist ivuxolimab in advanced cancers. Study findings and constraints: Average numbers of expanded clones were greater in CD8+ T cells than in CD4+.

The assay was immunoSEQ multiplex PCR, and TCRdb's table has in-frame clones only and misses some. The repertoire includes tens of thousands of clones, 90% to 95% of them detected once, and roughly a fifth sits in the top ten. The CDR3 is 15 amino acids. Germline V CDR1 and CDR2: MNHEY, SMNVEV (reference sequence). With 3 bases clipped from V and 4 bases from J, the junction kept 5 bases outside the gene matches. Points on this clone: What it binds is unknown.

Sample: CD4+ or CD8+ T cells sorted from blood, taken in a trial of the OX40 agonist ivuxolimab. V is TRBV27 and J is TRBJ2-1; 8 nucleotides align to TRBD2. This receptor was identified in an adult with an advanced solid tumor such as melanoma, head and neck, liver or kidney cancer. In nucleotides, the CDR3 is TGTGCCAGCAGTTTTGGGTCTAGCGGGTACAATGAGCAGTTCTTC. Its translation is CASSFGSSGYNEQFF.